This T cell receptor beta chain was captured by sequencing in a study of blood T cell repertoires in COVID-19. As for the study in general: Whether acute or convalescent, the COVID-19 samples came from the United States, Italy and Spain. The analysed material was cDNA or gDNA that came from T cells, B-cell-depleted T cells, or PBMCs.

Per the original data handling: Amplified reference gene primers provided the basis for estimating nucleated cell counts. The protocol was immunoSEQ multiplex PCR, while the TCRdb copy is restricted to in-frame clones and leaves out a portion. V, J and clone size reflect that table, while D and trimming were determined from the DNA. The table includes some 120,000 clones, around 88% detected once. The clonotype was recovered from a woman aged 45-65 years with active or convalescent COVID-19. Sequenced sample: peripheral blood.

CDR3 amino acids: CASSQEPLRGAIDQPQHF. For the CDR3, the DNA is TGCGCCAGCAGCCAAGAACCCCTCCGCGGGGCTATAGATCAGCCCCAGCATTTT. The gene calls are TRBV4-3 and TRBJ1-5; tentative D call: TRBD1 (5 bases). Germline CDR1 and CDR2: LGHNA and YSLEER. The CDR3 spans 18 residues. V lost 0 bases, J lost 5 bases, and 20 bases lay in between.